These 18 T cell receptor beta chains came from one sample sequenced in a study of shared clonotypes between healthy human individuals. Sequenced by immunoSEQ multiplex PCR; TCRdb stores in-frame clones only, minus some. This table has just over 2,000,000 clones, about 95% appearing once. Source material: naive CD4+ T cells sorted from blood. Subset described: CD45RA+ positively selected. The receptors derive from a man younger than 35 in good health.

Concerning this clone itself: The junction and the germline gene differ at one end; a read error may be behind it. The chain joins TRBV7-9 to TRBJ1-2, with a possible D match to TRBD1 (6 bases). This CDR3 is 14 amino acids long. In germline, CDR1 is SEHNR, CDR2 FQNEAQ (reference sequence). The CDR3 DNA reads as TGTGCCAGCAGCTTAGTTTCCGGGACATCTTTACCCGACTTC. Its protein is CASSLVSGTSLPDF.

DNA of the CDR3: TGTGCCAGCTCACCGAATCCAAGGGGAGATACGCAGTATTTT. It translates to CASSPNPRGDTQYF. V is TRBV18 and J is TRBJ2-3; perhaps TRBD1 as D (5 bases). Germline assignment: CDR1 KGHSH and CDR2 LQKENI. V was clipped by 3 bases and J by 5 bases, with 12 bases between them. This CDR3 has 14 amino acids.

The CDR3, as DNA: TGTGCCTGGAGCCCTCCGGGACAGTTGATTCTGACGGGAAACACCATATATTTT. It translates to CAWSPPGQLILTGNTIYF. The genes are TRBV30 and TRBJ1-3, with 7 positions matching TRBD1. The germline gives CDR1 GTSNPN, CDR2 SVGIG (reference sequence). V shed 3 bases, J shed 4 bases, and the junction held 18 bases outside the gene matches. The length of the CDR3 is 18 residues.

The sample holds a few counts of this clone. The rearrangement uses TRBV7-6 and TRBJ2-7; D is possibly TRBD1 or TRBD2 (6 bases each). The germline V gene encodes CDR1 SGHVS and CDR2 FNYEAQ. This CDR3 region has 17 residues. The germline V and J ends were trimmed by 1 base and 1 base, with 17 bases remaining between them. The CDR3 loop is CASSLDPPGGGSYEQYF. DNA of the CDR3: TGTGCCAGCAGCTTAGATCCACCCGGGGGCGGATCCTACGAGCAGTACTTC.

The chain couples TRBV5-1 to TRBJ2-1; no definite D call. This CDR3 is 15 amino acids long. Trimming took off 1 base at V and 5 bases at J, with 13 bases between the two ends. The V gene's germline CDR1 is SGHRS and CDR2 YFSETQ. CDR3 coding DNA: TGCGCCAGCAGCTTGCGTGCGAGTTCAAACAATGAGCAGTTCTTC. Translation: CASSLRASSNNEQFF.

The chain links TRBV5-1 to TRBJ2-3, with D possibly being TRBD1 or TRBD2 (6 bases each). The CDR3 runs to 14 residues. Trimming took 4 bases from V and 4 from J, leaving 13 bases between them. Germline V lookup: CDR1 SGHRS, CDR2 YFSETQ. The CDR3 DNA reads as TGCGCCAGCAGCCGTGCCGGGGGCCCAGATACGCAGTATTTT. Its protein is CASSRAGGPDTQYF.

This clone has just one count. The rearrangement uses TRBV18 and TRBJ2-7; perhaps D is TRBD1 or TRBD2 (5 bases each). Per germline, CDR1 KGHSH and CDR2 LQKENI. The CDR3 spans 16 residues. V was shortened by 0 bases and J by 0 bases, with 12 bases between the two germline ends. The CDR3 protein is CASSPPPGLASYEQYF. CDR3 nucleotide sequence: TGTGCCAGCTCACCACCCCCGGGGCTGGCCTCCTACGAGCAGTACTTC.

This chain uses TRBV2 with TRBJ1-6, with a weak D call TRBD1 (6 bases). Per the germline V gene, CDR1 is SNHLY and CDR2 is FYNNEI. This CDR3 is built from 17 residues. Deletions cut 7 bases from V and 9 bases from J, with 25 bases between. The CDR3: CASTPRAGAIRGSPLHF. The DNA of the CDR3 is TGTGCCAGCACCCCCAGGGCAGGGGCAATTCGAGGTTCACCCCTCCACTTT.

V gene TRBV2 combines with J gene TRBJ1-4; D ambiguous. The CDR3 contains 14 residues. Looked up from germline, CDR1 is SNHLY and CDR2 is FYNNEI. Trimming cost V 6 bases and J 6 bases, with 14 bases left between them. The DNA for the CDR3 is TGTGCCAGCAGAGGGAGGCGAGAGGATGAAAAACTGTTTTTT. It is translated as CASRGRREDEKLFF.

This chain connects TRBV2 to TRBJ2-1, with a possible D match to TRBD2 (6 bases). Germline CDR1 SNHLY, CDR2 FYNNEI. V gave up 4 bases and J gave up 5 bases, with 15 bases separating them. The CDR3 covers 15 residues. The CDR3 sequence is CASSVLAAENNEQFF. CDR3 coding DNA: TGTGCCAGCAGTGTACTAGCAGCCGAGAACAATGAGCAGTTCTTC.

The gene calls are TRBV5-6 and TRBJ2-3, with a possible D match to TRBD2 (6 bases). V lost 3 bases and J lost 0, with 23 bases in between. This CDR3 is 19 amino acids long. Per germline, CDR1 SGHDT and CDR2 YYEEEE. The CDR3 loop is CASSSDRLPSAGSTDTQYF. CDR3 nucleotides: TGTGCCAGCAGCTCCGATCGGCTGCCCTCTGCGGGGAGCACAGATACGCAGTATTTT.

The chain has TRBV7-2 and TRBJ1-1, with 9 bases identical to TRBD1. V gave up 6 bases and J gave up 2 bases; unmatched junction bases: 7. This CDR3 comprises 15 residues. CDR1 is SGHTA and CDR2 is FQGNSA in the germline V gene. The CDR3 protein is CASSQRTGVNTEAFF. CDR3 bases: TGTGCCAGCAGTCAGCGGACAGGGGTTAACACTGAAGCTTTCTTT.

Regarding this clone: This sample also contains other DNA sequences that code for the same CDR3. J is TRBJ2-7 and V is TRBV29-1, with 8 bases matching TRBD1. This CDR3 has 13 residues. Germline CDR1 is SQVTM and CDR2 is ANQGSEA. The V gene end was trimmed by 5 bases and the J gene end by 2 bases; junction bases not matched to a gene: 5. CDR3: CSVLGQGPYEQYF. Here the CDR3 DNA reads TGCAGCGTTCTAGGACAGGGCCCCTACGAGCAGTACTTC.

The V gene is TRBV11-2, the J gene TRBJ2-2; D is ambiguous. This CDR3 is 17 amino acids long. Between the trimmed V and J ends, which lost 3 bases and 6 bases, there was a span of 20 bases. CDR1 SGHAT and CDR2 FQNNGV come from the germline V gene. The CDR3 sequence is CASSLGSLMYSAGELFF. The CDR3 nucleotides read TGTGCCAGCAGCTTGGGGTCGTTAATGTATTCAGCCGGGGAGCTGTTTTTT. The full variable domain, completed using reference TRBV11-2 and TRBJ2-2, is EAGVAQSPRYKIIEKRQSVAFWCNPISGHATLYWYQQILGQGPKLLIQFQNNGVVDDSQLPKDRFSAERLKGVDSTLKIQPAKLEDSAVYLCASSLGSLMYSAGELFFGEGSRLTVL.

The chain uses TRBV27 and TRBJ1-2; possible D gene TRBD1, 5 bases. CDR3 length equals 17 residues. Between the trimmed V and J ends, which lost 4 bases and 2 bases, there was a span of 20 bases. CDR1 and CDR2 (germline): MNHEY, SMNVEV (reference sequence). DNA for the CDR3: TGTGCCAGCAGTTCCGGCGAATTTAGGGGCAAGAACTATGGCTACACCTTC. Protein: CASSSGEFRGKNYGYTF.

This clone was observed a few times. The chain has TRBV27 and TRBJ1-5; D remains ambiguous. Germline CDR1 reads MNHEY; CDR2 reads SMNVEV (reference sequence). There are 11 residues in the CDR3. The V gene lost 4 bases and the J gene lost 5 bases, with 3 bases spanning the gap. The CDR3 sequence: CASSSYQPQHF. For the CDR3, the DNA is TGTGCCAGCAGTTCCTATCAGCCCCAGCATTTT.

The V call is TRBV5-6, the J call TRBJ2-5, with TRBD1 identical over 7 bases. The length of the CDR3 is 16 residues. With V trimmed by 3 bases and J by 1 base, 9 bases remained unmatched. The germline V gene has CDR1 SGHDT and CDR2 YYEEEE. CDR3 nucleotides: TGTGCCAGCAGCTCCACAGGGGTGCAGAGCCAAGAGACCCAGTACTTC. Protein sequence: CASSSTGVQSQETQYF.

The chain links TRBV2 to TRBJ2-7, with 8 bases identical to TRBD1. Germline lookup yields CDR1 SNHLY and CDR2 FYNNEI. This CDR3 has 12 residues. V shed 10 bases, J shed 1 base, and the junction held 3 bases outside the gene matches. The CDR3 loop is CATRTGSYEQYF. Written as DNA, the CDR3 is TGTGCCACCCGGACAGGGTCCTACGAGCAGTACTTC.